These 28 T cell receptor beta chains originate from one sample sequenced in a study of cytomegalovirus exposure and HLA in healthy donors. PCR used 60 Vbeta primers and 13 Jbeta primers. Only in-frame clones appear in the TCRdb table, and some are missing; sequencing was by immunoSEQ multiplex PCR. The sample records 150,000 to 200,000 clones, 70% to 80% being singletons. Sequenced sample: PBMCs. These receptors came from a middle-aged man in good health and CMV-seronegative.

This clone was counted between two and nine times. Germline is not matched at one junction end, which may reflect a read error. The chain has TRBV15 and TRBJ2-5; 9 bases map to TRBD1. The CDR3 length is 14 residues. CDR1 and CDR2 (germline): LNHNV, YYDKDF (reference sequence). The CDR3 DNA sequence: TGTGCCACCAGCAGACACGGACAGGGGCAGCTCCCACACTTC. This sequence encodes CATSRHGQGQLPHF.

The chain carries TRBV27 and TRBJ1-1; 7 nucleotides agree with TRBD1. Germline trimming cut 5 bases from V and 3 bases from J; bases unmatched to any gene: 6. The CDR3 is 14 amino acids. Germline CDR1 MNHEY, CDR2 SMNVEV (reference sequence). As DNA, the CDR3 is TGTGCCAGCAGTCCACCTGACAGGGACACTGAAGCTTTCTTT. Encoded protein: CASSPPDRDTEAFF.

This chain connects TRBV5-1 to TRBJ2-1, with 7 bases that match TRBD2. With 5 bases clipped from V and 5 bases from J, the junction kept 13 bases outside the gene matches. The germline V gene encodes CDR1 SGHRS and CDR2 YFSETQ. CDR3 length: 16 residues. The CDR3 DNA follows: TGCGCCAGCAGGCGCGGGACTACCCCGACTCACAATGAGCAGTTCTTC. It translates to CASRRGTTPTHNEQFF.

The chain links TRBV6-5 to TRBJ2-7; a possible D gene is TRBD1 (6 bases). Per germline, CDR1 MNHEY and CDR2 SVGAGI. The length of the CDR3 is 16 residues. V was clipped by 0 bases and J by 2 bases, with 14 bases between them. In nucleotides, the CDR3 is TGTGCCAGCAGTTACTCGACCGGACAGAGACCCTACGAGCAGTACTTC. It is translated as CASSYSTGQRPYEQYF.

The chain employs TRBV29-1 and TRBJ1-5; 7 nucleotides align to TRBD1. V was clipped by 6 bases and J by 8 bases; unmatched bases: 7. This CDR3 region has 12 residues. Germline CDR1 is SQVTM and CDR2 is ANQGSEA. Here the CDR3 DNA reads TGCAGCGTGCAGGACGACAGGGAGCCCCAGCATTTT. It codes for CSVQDDREPQHF. The whole variable domain, remainder taken from reference TRBV29-1 and TRBJ1-5, is SAVISQKPSRDICQRGTSLTIQCQVDSQVTMMFWYRQQPGQSLTLIATANQGSEATYESGFVIDKFPISRPNLTFSTLTVSNMSPEDSSIYLCSVQDDREPQHFGDGTRLSIL.

The table lists this clone with a count of one. The CDR3 DNA sequence: TGTGCCAGCAGCTTCACTAGCGGAGACACCGGGGAGCTGTTTTTT. Residues: CASSFTSGDTGELFF. The gene calls are TRBV5-4 and TRBJ2-2; 8 nucleotides line up with TRBD2. CDR1 SGHNT and CDR2 YYREEE come from the germline V gene (reference sequence). The CDR3 sequence is 15 residues long. Germline trimming cut 2 bases from V and 3 bases from J; bases unmatched to any gene: 3.

The V and J genes are TRBV25-1 and TRBJ1-1; 7 bases agree with TRBD1. J gave up 1 base and V 3 bases, and 2 bases lay outside the gene matches. The CDR3 loop spans 14 amino acids. The germline V gene has CDR1 MGHDK and CDR2 SYGVNS. The CDR3 DNA reads TGTGCCAGCAGTGAGAACAGGGGGAACACTGAAGCTTTCTTT. Translated, it gives CASSENRGNTEAFF.

This chain connects TRBV25-1 to TRBJ2-5; 8 bases are a match to TRBD1. The V and J ends lost 4 bases and 2 bases, in that order; junction bases with no gene match: 6. The CDR3 loop spans 15 amino acids. Germline loops: CDR1 MGHDK, CDR2 SYGVNS. CDR3 in amino acids: CASSALTGAQETQYF. DNA for the CDR3: TGTGCCAGCAGTGCCCTGACAGGGGCACAAGAGACCCAGTACTTC.

The chain links TRBV5-1 to TRBJ1-1; D not resolved. V lost 7 bases and J lost 1, with 11 bases in between. The germline V gene encodes CDR1 SGHRS and CDR2 YFSETQ. The CDR3 totals 13 residues. The CDR3 bases are TGCGCCAGCGGGGAGGCGCGGAACACTGAAGCTTTCTTT. It codes for CASGEARNTEAFF. Variable domain in full (rest from reference TRBV5-1 and TRBJ1-1): KAGVTQTPRYLIKTRGQQVTLSCSPISGHRSVSWYQQTPGQGLQFLFEYFSETQRNKGNFPGRFSGRQFSNSRSEMNVSTLELGDSALYLCASGEARNTEAFFGQGTRLTVV.

This chain links TRBV5-1 with TRBJ2-7, with D unresolved. Germline lookup yields CDR1 SGHRS and CDR2 YFSETQ. The ends were cut back, 3 bases at V and 0 bases at J, with 7 bases in the middle. This CDR3 spans 13 amino acids. The CDR3 DNA is TGCGCCAGCAGCTCACTAAGCTCCTACGAGCAGTACTTC. Translation gives CASSSLSSYEQYF.

The gene calls are TRBV7-9 and TRBJ1-3, with D perhaps matching TRBD1 (5 bases). V shed 3 bases and J shed 0 bases, with 12 bases lying between them. The CDR3 is 16 amino acids. In germline, CDR1 is SEHNR, CDR2 FQNEAQ (reference sequence). CDR3 sequence (DNA): TGTGCCAGCAGCTTTCAGGGAATTAACTCTGGAAACACCATATATTTT. The encoded protein is CASSFQGINSGNTIYF.

The gene calls are TRBV7-2 and TRBJ2-1; D might be TRBD2 (5 bases). The germline V gene encodes CDR1 SGHTA and CDR2 FQGNSA. The CDR3 loop spans 15 amino acids. Trimming pared 2 bases from V and 2 bases from J, leaving 10 bases between. CDR3 residues: CASSLPAGPYNEQFF. The DNA for the CDR3 is TGTGCCAGCAGCTTACCGGCGGGCCCCTACAATGAGCAGTTCTTC.

This rearrangement joins TRBV2 to TRBJ1-1; 9 bases agree with TRBD1. Trimming removed 7 bases from V and 5 bases from J; junction bases left unmatched: 8. The CDR3 is 14 residues long. Germline loops: CDR1 SNHLY, CDR2 FYNNEI. CDR3 DNA sequence: TGTGCCAGCATGAGACAGGGGGTAAATACTGAAGCTTTCTTT. It codes for CASMRQGVNTEAFF.

This clone turned up a few times. Here the CDR3 reads CASSLSGFEQFF. CDR3 DNA sequence: TGTGCCAGCAGCTTATCAGGGTTTGAGCAGTTCTTC. The chain recombines TRBV11-3 with TRBJ2-1, with D tentatively TRBD1 (5 bases). Trimming removed 2 bases at V and 9 bases at J, with 8 bases between. This CDR3 comprises 12 residues. Per the germline V gene, CDR1 is SGHNT and CDR2 is YENEEA.

The V and J genes are TRBV27 and TRBJ2-7, with 8 bases matching TRBD1. The trim removed 4 bases at V and 5 bases at J, leaving 7 bases unmatched. This CDR3 has 14 residues. Germline CDR1 reads MNHEY; CDR2 reads SMNVEV (reference sequence). CDR3 nucleotide sequence: TGTGCCAGCAGTTCCGGACAGGGTGGGAACGAGCAGTACTTC. It translates to CASSSGQGGNEQYF.

The chain uses TRBV5-4 and TRBJ1-2, with 8 bases lining up with TRBD1. Germline CDR1 SGHNT, CDR2 YYREEE (reference sequence). The CDR3 is made up of 17 amino acids. J was trimmed by 3 bases and V by 3 bases; bases with no gene match: 13. The CDR3 DNA sequence: TGTGCCAGCAGCTCAACTATTTCAGGGGGCGCTGACTATGGCTACACCTTC. It codes for CASSSTISGGADYGYTF.

This chain joins TRBV5-1 and TRBJ2-2, with TRBD2 identical over 7 bases. This CDR3 is built from 15 residues. Germline loops: CDR1 SGHRS, CDR2 YFSETQ. Trimming at V came to 0 bases and at J to 2 bases, leaving 1 base not matched to a gene. CDR3 loop: CASSLGLANTGELFF. In DNA form, the CDR3 reads TGCGCCAGCAGCTTGGGACTAGCAAACACCGGGGAGCTGTTTTTT.

The J gene is TRBJ2-7, the V gene TRBV29-1, with 12 bases aligning to TRBD1. CDR1 is SQVTM, CDR2 ANQGSEA, per germline. CDR3 size: 13 residues. Germline trimming cut 6 bases from V and 4 bases from J; bases unmatched to any gene: 4. CDR3 bases: TGCAGCGTCCCGGGACAGGGGGCTTACGAGCAGTACTTC. Protein: CSVPGQGAYEQYF.

A few counts support this clone. V and J are TRBV27 and TRBJ1-2; the match to TRBD1 covers 9 bases. The V segment lost 3 bases and the J segment 5 bases; nucleotides outside the gene matches: 4. This CDR3 has 14 amino acids. Looked up from germline, CDR1 is MNHEY and CDR2 is SMNVEV (reference sequence). CDR3 nucleotide sequence: TGTGCCAGCAGTTTCCGGGACAGGGTATATGGCTACACCTTC. This encodes CASSFRDRVYGYTF.

The chain combines TRBV7-9 with TRBJ2-3; the D gene is possibly TRBD2 (6 bases). The germline V gene encodes CDR1 SEHNR and CDR2 FQNEAQ (reference sequence). Trimming left V 10 bases short and J 0 bases short, with 20 bases between. The length of the CDR3 is 16 residues. The CDR3 protein is CATGARDPPSTDTQYF. The CDR3 DNA reads TGTGCCACGGGTGCGCGGGATCCTCCGAGCACAGATACGCAGTATTTT.

The rearrangement uses TRBV5-1 and TRBJ1-1; 10 bases line up with TRBD1. J lost 6 bases, V lost 4 bases, and 3 bases had no gene match. The CDR3 is 13 amino acids. Per germline, CDR1 SGHRS and CDR2 YFSETQ. The CDR3 sequence: CASSPGQGSEAFF. The CDR3 coding sequence is TGCGCCAGCAGCCCGGGACAGGGGTCTGAAGCTTTCTTT.

The genes are TRBV6-1 and TRBJ2-1; TRBD2 matches at 8 bases. Trimming removed 4 bases from V and 15 bases from J; junction bases left unmatched: 11. This CDR3 has 13 residues. Germline V gene lookup returns CDR1 MNHNS and CDR2 SASEGT. CDR3 region: CASSVTSGPRGFF. CDR3 DNA sequence: TGTGCCAGCAGTGTTACTAGCGGCCCCCGGGGGTTCTTC.

This chain connects TRBV5-1 to TRBJ2-1, with TRBD2 identical over 8 bases. In germline, CDR1 is SGHRS, CDR2 YFSETQ. There are 15 residues in the CDR3. V shed 3 bases, J shed 4 bases, and the junction held 6 bases outside the gene matches. The CDR3 here is CASSWIAGSYNEQFF. CDR3 coding DNA: TGCGCCAGCAGCTGGATAGCGGGAAGTTACAATGAGCAGTTCTTC.

This rearrangement joins TRBV13 to TRBJ1-5; TRBD1 might be the D (5 bases). CDR1 and CDR2 from the germline V gene are PRHDT and FYEKMQ (reference sequence). V was clipped by 0 bases and J by 8 bases, with 14 bases between them. The CDR3 totals 15 residues. The CDR3 sequence: CASSLGWSGNKPQHF. DNA for the CDR3: TGTGCCAGCAGCTTAGGTTGGTCAGGGAACAAGCCCCAGCATTTT.

The rearrangement links TRBV4-1 to TRBJ1-4; 8 bases match TRBD1. Germline CDR1 reads MGHRA; CDR2 reads YSYEKL. V lost 4 bases to trimming and J lost 8 bases; unmatched junction nucleotides: 6. The CDR3 length is 14 residues. This chain's CDR3 is CASSPGQAGEKLFF. In DNA form, the CDR3 reads TGCGCCAGCAGCCCGGGACAGGCGGGGGAAAAACTGTTTTTT.

This clone occurred a few times. This sequence joins TRBV6-5 and TRBJ1-1; TRBD1 might be the D (6 bases). Germline CDR1 and CDR2: MNHEY and SVGAGI. This CDR3 is 16 amino acids long. V was cut by 3 bases and J by 4 bases, with 18 bases left in between. The CDR3 region has the DNA TGTGCCAGCAGTTATCGCGTTAAACAGGGTCTCACTGAAGCTTTCTTT. Encoded protein: CASSYRVKQGLTEAFF.

This chain links TRBV19 with TRBJ2-7; 12 positions agree with TRBD2. The CDR3 length is 13 residues. Germline assignment: CDR1 LNHDA and CDR2 SQIVND (reference sequence). After removal of 4 bases from V and 7 bases from J, the junction contained 2 bases not matched to a gene. CDR3 sequence: CASSTGLAGEQYF. The CDR3 coding sequence is TGTGCCAGTAGTACCGGACTAGCGGGAGAGCAGTACTTC.

The chain links TRBV6-6 to TRBJ1-1; D is uncertain. With 0 bases removed from V and 3 bases from J, the gap between germline ends came to 11 bases. The CDR3 is 15 amino acids. CDR1 and CDR2 (germline): MNHNY, SVGAGI (reference sequence). CDR3 in amino acids: CASSYSRVWDTEAFF. The CDR3 coding sequence is TGTGCCAGCAGTTACTCGCGGGTATGGGACACTGAAGCTTTCTTT.